Listed below are T cell receptor beta chains from one sample, sequenced in a study of control samples from healthy donors and cancer patients. The method was immunoSEQ multiplex PCR; TCRdb's version includes in-frame clones alone and lacks a portion of them. The sample yields under 65,000 clones, approximately 86% seen once. The specimen sequenced was PBMCs. The receptors were gathered from a woman in her 50s with lung cancer. The CDR3 runs from the conserved cysteine through the conserved F or W. D genes are given only for firm matches. Size is stated for part of the rows, as once, few or many counts, or as a class when the clone is expanded.

-	TRBV4-2	TRBD2	TRBJ2-3	TGTGCCAGCAGCCAAGAAGGTGGTAGCGGGGGGGCAGATACGCAGTATTTT	CASSQEGGSGGADTQYF
-	TRBV3-1/TRBV3-2	TRBD2	TRBJ2-1	TGTGCCAGCAGCTCCCTCGGCGGGACTAGCGGGAGTAACAATGAGCAGTTCTTC	CASSSLGGTSGSNNEQFF
-	TRBV28	-	TRBJ1-1	TGTGCCAGCAGTCAAAATCTGCTCGGTAACACTGAAGCTTTCTTT	CASSQNLLGNTEAFF
-	TRBV19	TRBD1	TRBJ1-1	TGTGCCAGTAATAACAGGGGACTCCCAGCTTTCTTT	CASNNRGLPAFF
-	TRBV27	-	TRBJ2-7	TGTGCCAGCAGTTTGAGAGGACCGAGTTACGAGCAGTACTTC	CASSLRGPSYEQYF
-	TRBV30	-	TRBJ1-2	TGTGCCTGGAGTGTAGGGGGCTATGGCTACACCTTC	CAWSVGGYGYTF
-	TRBV7-9	TRBD1	TRBJ1-4	TGTGCCAGCAGCTTAGGGCGGCAGGGGGCGATTAATGAAAAACTGTTTTTT	CASSLGRQGAINEKLFF
-	TRBV7-5	-	TRBJ1-5	TGTGCCAGAAGCTTAGCGAAGCGGGACAATCAGCCCCAGCATTTT	CARSLAKRDNQPQHF
few	TRBV28	TRBD1	TRBJ1-2	TGTGCCAGCAGCCGACCCGGCACGACAGGGTACAATGGCTACACCTTC	CASSRPGTTGYNGYTF
-	TRBV6-5	-	TRBJ1-1	TGTGCCAGCAGTTCCCCGGGGGACGCTGAAGCTTTCTTT	CASSSPGDAEAFF
-	TRBV5-6	-	TRBJ1-1	TGTGCCAGCAGCTTACGCGCTGAAGCTTTCTTT	CASSLRAEAFF
-	TRBV4-3	-	TRBJ2-1	TGCGCCAGCAGCCAAAAGACGGGGGTCCTAAACAATGAGCAGTTCTTC	CASSQKTGVLNNEQFF
-	TRBV20-1	-	TRBJ1-1	TGCAGTGCTAGTAGGAGTCTGAACACTGAAGCTTTCTTT	CSASRSLNTEAFF
-	TRBV19	TRBD1	TRBJ2-1	TGTGCCAGTAGTATAGAGGACAGGATTGAGCAGTTCTTC	CASSIEDRIEQFF
-	TRBV28	TRBD1	TRBJ2-7	TGTGCCAGCAGAAGGACAGGGTGGTCTTACGAGCAGTACTTC	CASRRTGWSYEQYF
-	TRBV24-1	-	TRBJ1-5	TGTGCCACCAGTGATAACGCAGGGAACATTCGCTGGCCCCTCAATCAGCCCCAGCATTTT	CATSDNAGNIRWPLNQPQHF
-	TRBV6-5	-	TRBJ1-6	TGTGCCACCGCCCCGGGGAGGGTTTCACCCCTCCACTTT	CATAPGRVSPLHF
-	TRBV4-2	-	TRBJ1-3	TGTGCCAGCAGCCAAGATCGCCAGGGAGCGGGAAACACCATATATTTT	CASSQDRQGAGNTIYF
-	TRBV5-1	TRBD1	TRBJ2-3	TGCGCCAGCAGCTCTGGACAGGGGGTTTACACAGATACGCAGTATTTT	CASSSGQGVYTDTQYF
-	TRBV11-3	-	TRBJ1-1	TGTGCCAGCAGCCCCGGCGGGAAAGACACTGAAGCTTTCTTT	CASSPGGKDTEAFF
-	TRBV24-1	TRBD2	TRBJ2-3	TGTGCCACCAGTCCCGGACTAGCATACACAGATACGCAGTATTTT	CATSPGLAYTDTQYF
few	TRBV7-2	-	TRBJ1-5	TGTGCCAGCAGCTCCGACTTGAATGACGGTCAGCCCCAGCATTTT	CASSSDLNDGQPQHF
-	TRBV7-2	TRBD2	TRBJ2-7	TGTGCCAGCAGCCCGGGGACTAGCGGGCCCTCCTACGAGCAGTACTTC	CASSPGTSGPSYEQYF
-	TRBV2	-	TRBJ2-7	TGTGCCAGCAGGGTTTTATCCTACGAGCAGTACTTC	CASRVLSYEQYF
-	TRBV11-2	TRBD2	TRBJ2-7	TGTGCCAGCAGCCGAACGACTAGCAGCCCCCTCGAGCAGTACTTC	CASSRTTSSPLEQYF
-	TRBV7-3	TRBD2	TRBJ2-3	TGTGCCAGCAGCTTAACCGGGGGGGCAGATACGCAGTATTTT	CASSLTGGADTQYF
-	TRBV12-3/TRBV12-4	-	TRBJ2-5	TGTGCCAGCAGTAGAGGTCGGCAAGAGACCCAGTACTTC	CASSRGRQETQYF
few	TRBV5-1	TRBD2	TRBJ2-4	TGCGCCAGCAGCTTGGTTGCGGGGGGGCTCCACATTCAGTACTTC	CASSLVAGGLHIQYF
-	TRBV7-2	-	TRBJ1-3	TGTGCCAGCAGCTTAGCGGGTTCTGGAAACACCATATATTTT	CASSLAGSGNTIYF
-	TRBV28	TRBD1	TRBJ2-7	TGTGCCAGCAGTACCACCGGGACAGGGGCCTACGAGCAGTACTTC	CASSTTGTGAYEQYF
-	TRBV7-2	-	TRBJ1-4	TGTGCCAGCAGCTTAGGAGTAACAGACGGGGATGAAAAACTGTTTTTT	CASSLGVTDGDEKLFF
-	TRBV18	-	TRBJ2-5	TGTGCCAGCTCACCAACGGGGGCAGAGACCCAGTACTTC	CASSPTGAETQYF
-	TRBV27	-	TRBJ2-7	TGTGCCAGCAGTTTATCTGGCGGGACCAGTCCCGAGCAGTACTTC	CASSLSGGTSPEQYF
few	TRBV19	-	TRBJ1-2	TGTGCCAGTAGTATGATAGGACAGATCTATGGCTACACCTTC	CASSMIGQIYGYTF
-	TRBV6-5	-	TRBJ2-7	TGTGCCAGCAGTACCCCGGGACGGAGCTACGAGCAGTACTTC	CASSTPGRSYEQYF
-	TRBV6-6	-	TRBJ2-3	TGTGCCAGCAGTCCTCGACTAGGCACAGATACGCAGTATTTT	CASSPRLGTDTQYF
-	TRBV6-5	TRBD1	TRBJ2-7	TGTGCCAGCACCCGGGACAGGTCGGGCTACGAGCAGTACTTC	CASTRDRSGYEQYF
-	TRBV4-1	TRBD1	TRBJ1-5	TGCGCCAGCAGCCAGGCGGGACAGGTACTTAAGCCCCAGCATTTT	CASSQAGQVLKPQHF
-	TRBV29-1	-	TRBJ1-2	TGCAGCGGCCAAAAAAGTCCCGATCGCTACACCTTC	CSGQKSPDRYTF
-	TRBV29-1	TRBD2	TRBJ2-1	TGCAGCGTCCTTAGCGGGGGAAGCTACAATGAGCAGTTCTTC	CSVLSGGSYNEQFF
-	TRBV24-1	-	TRBJ1-5	TGTGCCACCAGTGACCCGACAGTGAATCAGCCCCAGCATTTT	CATSDPTVNQPQHF
-	TRBV5-6	-	TRBJ2-5	TGTGCCAGCAGCTTTTATGCAGGGGAGGAGACCCAGTACTTC	CASSFYAGEETQYF
-	TRBV30	-	TRBJ1-2	TGTGCCTGGAGTACCTCAGGAATGAGCTACACCTTC	CAWSTSGMSYTF
-	TRBV7-9	-	TRBJ2-6	TGTGCCAGCAGCCCCAGACGGAGCTCTGGGGCCAACGTCCTGACTTTC	CASSPRRSSGANVLTF
-	TRBV6-6	TRBD1	TRBJ1-2	TGTGCCAGCAGGGATGACAGGGTCAGTTTCTATGGCTACACCTTC	CASRDDRVSFYGYTF
-	TRBV9	TRBD2	TRBJ2-1	TGTGCCAGCAGCATGACTAGCGGGGCCTACAATGAGCAGTTCTTC	CASSMTSGAYNEQFF
-	TRBV5-1	TRBD1	TRBJ2-7	TGCGCCAGCAGCTTGGCCGACAGGGACGAGCAGTACTTC	CASSLADRDEQYF
few	TRBV9	-	TRBJ1-1	TGTGCCAGCAGCTTACAACAGGGTAGCACTGAAGCTTTCTTT	CASSLQQGSTEAFF
-	TRBV3-1/TRBV3-2	-	TRBJ1-2	TGTGCCAGCAGCCAAGGTCGCCGATCAAACTATGGCTACACCTTC	CASSQGRRSNYGYTF
-	TRBV7-9	-	TRBJ1-1	TGTGCCAGCAGCCGGGTGAACGCTGAAGCTTTCTTT	CASSRVNAEAFF
-	TRBV5-1	-	TRBJ1-1	TGCGCCAGCAGCTTGGCAGTGAACACTGAAGCTTTCTTT	CASSLAVNTEAFF
-	TRBV6-5	TRBD1	TRBJ1-1	TGTGCCAGCAGTTACTCGGCGGACAGGATAAACACTGAAGCTTTCTTT	CASSYSADRINTEAFF
-	TRBV19	-	TRBJ2-7	TGTGCCAGTAGTCCAGGACTGGATAACTACGAGCAGTACTTC	CASSPGLDNYEQYF
few	TRBV6-5	-	TRBJ1-4	TGTGCCAGCAGTAGGAGGGGGGAAAAACTGTTTTTT	CASSRRGEKLFF
-	TRBV27	-	TRBJ1-2	TGTGCCAGCCGGCCGGGCATCTTCTTGGGCTACACCTTC	CASRPGIFLGYTF
once	TRBV5-1	-	TRBJ1-3	TGCGCCAGCAGCTCACAGGTACCGGACTCTGGAAACACCATATATTTT	CASSSQVPDSGNTIYF
-	TRBV3-1/TRBV3-2	-	TRBJ2-1	TGTGCCAGCAGCCAAGATCGTCATGAGCAGTTCTTC	CASSQDRHEQFF
-	TRBV9	-	TRBJ1-5	TGTGCCAGCAGCGTAGGTCCAGGGGTAAGTCAGCCCCAGCATTTT	CASSVGPGVSQPQHF
-	TRBV18	TRBD1	TRBJ1-1	TGTGCCAGCTCATCTGGGACAGCTGAAGCTTTCTTT	CASSSGTAEAFF